These 6 T cell receptor beta chains were sequenced from one sample in a study of T cells expressing NK-cell markers. Each CDR3 protein gets one entry in TCRdb, which reprocessed the 5' RACE reads and gives no DNA. In all, the sample yields hundreds of thousands of distinct CDR3 sequences. Source material: blood T cells: a sorted CD56 or NKG2C T cell subset, CD4+ or CD8+ T cells, or bulk PBMC T cells (not recorded which). Source of these receptors: a woman between 18 and 75 years old in good health.

The chain has TRBV10-3 and TRBJ1-1. This CDR3 comprises 13 residues. Germline V lookup: CDR1 ENHRY, CDR2 SYGVKD. CDR3 in amino acids: CAISDRGDTEAFF.

The chain joins TRBV5-4 to TRBJ2-6; as DNA is missing, the TRBD1 call by TCRdb cannot be tested. This CDR3 has 16 amino acids. From germline, CDR1 is SGHNT and CDR2 YYREEE (reference sequence). The CDR3 spells CASNPDRPSGANVLTF.

This sequence joins TRBV9 and TRBJ2-3. The V gene's germline CDR1 is SGDLS and CDR2 YYNGEE. The CDR3 is 12 amino acids. CDR3 sequence: CASSADTDTQYF.

This sequence joins TRBV20-1 and TRBJ2-1; TCRdb names TRBD1, which stays unverified in the absence of DNA. This CDR3 spans 15 amino acids. In germline, CDR1 is DFQATT, CDR2 SNEGSKA (reference sequence). CDR3 sequence reads: CSARDQQRGHHEQFF.

The CDR3 is CASSSRQGNGELFF. The chain has TRBV23-1 and TRBJ2-2; TCRdb calls TRBD1, which cannot be checked without DNA. TRBV23-1 is filed as an ORF, its function uncertain. This CDR3 has 14 amino acids.

This chain joins TRBV20-1 and TRBJ1-1; TCRdb indicates TRBD1, and absent DNA this call remains unverified. The CDR3 consists of 14 residues. Per germline, CDR1 DFQATT and CDR2 SNEGSKA (reference sequence). The CDR3 sequence: CSASQGRFNTEAFF.